These 30 T cell receptor beta chains came from one sample sequenced in a study of blood T cells in healthy people across ages. Through a sample-barcoded 5' primer and a J-beta primer mix, a second PCR was run for roughly 7 to 12 cycles. In TCRdb, the 5' RACE reads were re-called with MiXCR into one record per CDR3 protein. The table records hundreds of thousands of distinct CDR3 sequences, around 32% of them present only once. Sequencing used blood. These receptors came from an elderly woman in good health.

This chain uses TRBV7-9 with TRBJ1-1; no definite D call. The germline V and J ends were trimmed by 7 bases and 0 bases, with 15 bases remaining between them. The germline V gene has CDR1 SEHNR and CDR2 FQNEAQ (reference sequence). There are 15 residues in the CDR3. The CDR3 region is CASIPRSHMNTEAFF. In DNA form, the CDR3 reads TGTGCCAGCATCCCCCGCTCTCACATGAACACTGAAGCTTTCTTT.

This clonotype was observed at least ten times. The chain is built from TRBV12-3 or TRBV12-4 and TRBJ2-7; D possibly matches TRBD1 or TRBD2 (5 bases each). V was cut by 6 bases and J by 7 bases, with 10 bases left in between. The CDR3 has 11 residues. The CDR3 nucleotides read TGTGCCAGCAGATGGGGGACGGAGCAGTACTTC. Amino acids: CASRWGTEQYF.

The chain recombines TRBV10-1 with TRBJ2-7, with 7 bases matching TRBD1. Germline trimming cut 2 bases from V and 2 bases from J; bases unmatched to any gene: 6. CDR1 is WNHNN and CDR2 is SYGVQD in the germline V gene (reference sequence). The CDR3 length is 15 residues. The CDR3 protein is CASSEATGLPYEQYF. The CDR3 DNA reads as TGCGCCAGCAGTGAGGCGACAGGGCTACCCTACGAGCAGTACTTC.

As concerns this clonotype: This may be a read error: a much more frequent sequence differs by one nucleotide. This chain links TRBV30 with TRBJ2-5; TRBD2 matches at 8 bases. V shed 2 bases and J 9 bases; nucleotides not matched to a gene: 14. The CDR3 loop spans 15 amino acids. Germline CDR1 and CDR2: GTSNPN and SVGIG (reference sequence). CDR3: CAWSRDGGGTVAQYF. As DNA, the CDR3 is TGTGCCTGGAGTAGGGACGGCGGGGGGACGGTGGCCCAGTACTTC.

The chain is built from TRBV21-1 and TRBJ1-5. TRBV21-1 is a pseudogene. The CDR3 sequence is 17 residues long. CDR3 in DNA: TGTGCCAGCAGCTCTCGGGCCGTAAAGAAGGGCGATCAGCCCCAGCATTTT. As protein: CASSSRAVKKGDQPQHF.

In its sample, this clonotype was seen many times. The gene calls are TRBV5-6 and TRBJ1-2, with D possibly being TRBD1 (5 bases). V was clipped by 4 bases and J by 2 bases, with 18 bases between them. CDR1 is SGHDT and CDR2 is YYEEEE in the germline V gene. This CDR3 is built from 16 residues. The chain's CDR3 is CASSGQGVASNYGYTF. The CDR3 DNA reads TGTGCCAGCAGCGGGCAGGGAGTCGCGTCGAACTATGGCTACACCTTC.

This clonotype was seen at least ten times. V gene TRBV4-3 combines with J gene TRBJ2-3; 8 bases match TRBD2. Germline V gene lookup returns CDR1 LGHNA and CDR2 YSLEER. Losses at the gene ends were 0 bases for V and 6 bases for J; bases not matched to a gene: 8. CDR3 length equals 16 residues. CDR3 sequence: CASSQDPSGGVDTQYF. DNA for the CDR3: TGCGCCAGCAGCCAAGATCCCTCGGGGGGGGTCGATACGCAGTATTTT.

This clonotype has a count of ten or more. The chain joins TRBV5-1 to TRBJ2-1; 9 bases are a match to TRBD1. The germline gives CDR1 SGHRS, CDR2 YFSETQ. Losses at the gene ends were 4 bases for V and 6 bases for J; bases not matched to a gene: 5. The CDR3 covers 14 residues. CDR3 sequence: CASSGRGQGNEQFF. CDR3 in DNA: TGCGCCAGCAGCGGCCGGGGACAGGGCAATGAGCAGTTCTTC.

In regard to this clonotype: A much larger clone is a single base away; this may be a read error. The chain recombines TRBV7-9 with TRBJ1-4, with unresolved D. Germline V gene sequence: CDR1 SEHNR, CDR2 FQNEAQ (reference sequence). The CDR3 loop spans 17 amino acids. The CDR3 loop reads CASSLKSGYQSNEKLYF. CDR3 DNA: TGTGCCAGCAGCTTAAAGTCTGGCTACCAATCTAATGAAAAACTGTATTTT.

A remark on this clonotype: The junction departs from germline at one end; a sequencing error may be responsible. This chain connects TRBV11-2 to TRBJ1-3; D unclear. Germline CDR1 SGHAT, CDR2 FQNNGV. The CDR3 totals 13 residues. CDR3 sequence reads: CASSTAPGDTIYF. CDR3 coding DNA: TGTGCCAGCAGCACCGCGCCTGGAGACACCATATATTTT. The entire variable domain, with the rest obtained from reference TRBV11-2 and TRBJ1-3, is as follows: EAGVAQSPRYKIIEKRQSVAFWCNPISGHATLYWYQQILGQGPKLLIQFQNNGVVDDSQLPKDRFSAERLKGVDSTLKIQPAKLEDSAVYLCASSTAPGDTIYFGEGSWLTVV.

The sample holds many counts of this clonotype. The gene calls are TRBV7-2 and TRBJ2-1, with unresolved D. V lost 1 base and J 13 bases, leaving 14 bases between the germline ends. The CDR3 spans 13 residues. In germline, CDR1 is SGHTA, CDR2 FQGNSA. CDR3: CASSLDRAARQFF. The CDR3 DNA is TGTGCCAGCAGCTTAGATAGGGCAGCTCGACAGTTCTTC.

The DNA for the CDR3 is TGCGCCAGCAGCCAGTACAGAAGTGGGGACGAGCAGTACTTC. This sequence encodes CASSQYRSGDEQYF. The rearrangement uses TRBV5-1 and TRBJ2-5; no definite D call. The J call may be mistaken, given a closer DNA end match to TRBJ2-7. CDR1 and CDR2 (germline): SGHRS, YFSETQ. This CDR3 contains 14 residues.

Many counts were recorded for this clonotype. This chain uses TRBV7-2 with TRBJ2-3; 7 positions agree with TRBD2. Germline CDR1 reads SGHTA; CDR2 reads FQGNSA. This CDR3 has 16 amino acids. With 1 base clipped from V and 2 bases from J, the junction kept 6 bases outside the gene matches. CDR3 sequence: CASSLVGGGFTDTQYF. Written as DNA, the CDR3 is TGTGCCAGCAGCTTAGTAGGCGGGGGTTTCACAGATACGCAGTATTTT.

This clonotype was observed many times. Here the CDR3 reads CASSESPNWQRANYGYTF. The CDR3 DNA sequence: TGTGCCAGCAGTGAATCTCCCAACTGGCAGCGAGCTAACTATGGCTACACCTTC. The chain is built from TRBV25-1 and TRBJ1-2; D is uncertain. The CDR3 has 18 residues. With 1 base removed from V and 0 bases from J, the gap between germline ends came to 18 bases. Germline CDR1 is MGHDK and CDR2 is SYGVNS.

The table lists this clonotype with many counts. The chain combines TRBV7-2 with TRBJ1-6; weak D call: TRBD1 (6 bases). V lost 2 bases to trimming and J lost 5 bases, with 10 bases between them. There are 15 residues in the CDR3. CDR1 and CDR2 (germline): SGHTA, FQGNSA. The CDR3: CASSLRGANNSPLHF. The DNA for the CDR3 is TGTGCCAGCAGCTTAAGGGGGGCTAATAATTCACCCCTCCACTTT.

V is TRBV4-2 and J is TRBJ1-3; 8 bases fit TRBD1. The ends lost 1 base at V and 7 bases at J; junction bases unmatched: 3. The CDR3 is 14 residues long. Germline CDR1 and CDR2: LGHNA and YNFKEQ. The CDR3 reads CASSQADRANTIYF. The CDR3 nucleotides read TGTGCCAGCAGCCAAGCGGACAGGGCTAACACCATATATTTT.

The chain uses TRBV20-1 and TRBJ2-5, with 13 bases matching TRBD2. The junction had 22 bases not matched to a gene; V was cut back by 1 base and J by 11 bases. CDR1 and CDR2 from the germline V gene are DFQATT and SNEGSKA (reference sequence). This CDR3 spans 19 amino acids. This CDR3 is CSARGVALAGGLSEDEQYF. CDR3 in DNA: TGCAGTGCTAGAGGTGTGGCACTAGCGGGGGGGCTGTCAGAGGATGAGCAGTACTTC.

This clonotype appeared once. The CDR3 sequence: CSARTVGQRQETQYF. The CDR3 region has the DNA TGCAGTGCTAGAACTGTAGGACAGCGGCAAGAGACCCAGTACTTC. V gene TRBV20-1 combines with J gene TRBJ2-5; D perhaps matches TRBD1 (6 bases). V gave up 2 bases and J gave up 2 bases, with 15 bases separating them. Germline V lookup: CDR1 DFQATT, CDR2 SNEGSKA (reference sequence). This CDR3 has 15 amino acids.

This clonotype was seen just once. The chain recombines TRBV28 with TRBJ1-6; D might be TRBD1 (5 bases). Trimming took off 3 bases at V and 3 bases at J, with 21 bases between the two ends. The CDR3 runs to 19 residues. In germline, CDR1 is MDHEN, CDR2 SYDVKM. The CDR3 here is CASSFPLTGVGIYNSPLHF. In DNA, the CDR3 is TGTGCCAGCAGTTTCCCCCTTACAGGTGTAGGCATCTATAATTCACCCCTCCACTTT. Complete variable domain (other parts from reference TRBV28 and TRBJ1-6): DVKVTQSSRYLVKRTGEKVFLECVQDMDHENMFWYRQDPGLGLRLIYFSYDVKMKEKGDIPEGYSVSREKKERFSLILESASTNQTSMYLCASSFPLTGVGIYNSPLHFGNGTRLTVT.

The V and J genes are TRBV25-1 and TRBJ2-3, with TRBD2 as a possible D gene (6 bases). Deletions cut 2 bases from V and 3 bases from J, with 12 bases between. The CDR3 sequence is 15 residues long. CDR1 is MGHDK and CDR2 is SYGVNS in the germline V gene. Written as DNA, the CDR3 is TGTGCCAGCAGTGAACTAGGCGGGGAGACAGATACGCAGTATTTT. Translated: CASSELGGETDTQYF.

This clonotype has at least ten counts. The chain recombines TRBV15 with TRBJ2-5; D call uncertain. Trimming cost V 1 base and J 5 bases, with 8 bases left between them. The germline V gene has CDR1 LNHNV and CDR2 YYDKDF (reference sequence). The CDR3 is made up of 13 amino acids. The CDR3 is CATSRGWGETQYF. CDR3 sequence (DNA): TGTGCCACCAGCAGAGGGTGGGGTGAGACCCAGTACTTC.

This rearrangement joins TRBV5-8 to TRBJ2-3; TRBD2 matches at 8 bases. Germline CDR1 reads SGHTS; CDR2 reads YDEGEE. The CDR3 consists of 13 residues. V shed 8 bases, J shed 2 bases, and the junction held 4 bases outside the gene matches. The chain's CDR3 is CASSSGHTDTQYF. The CDR3 nucleotides are TGTGCCAGTTCTAGCGGGCACACAGATACGCAGTATTTT.

The chain has TRBV7-9 and TRBJ2-7, with 7 bases fitting TRBD1. There are 13 residues in the CDR3. Germline V gene sequence: CDR1 SEHNR, CDR2 FQNEAQ (reference sequence). Unmatched junction bases numbered 5, after V lost 3 bases and J lost 6 bases. This CDR3 is CASSLPTGPEQYF. The CDR3, as DNA: TGTGCCAGCAGCTTGCCGACAGGGCCCGAGCAGTACTTC.

In its sample, this clonotype was seen many times. The gene calls are TRBV4-1 and TRBJ2-3; TRBD2 aligns across 14 bases. The J segment lost 2 bases and the V segment lost 2 bases, leaving 3 bases of the junction unmatched. The CDR3 consists of 17 residues. Germline lookup yields CDR1 MGHRA and CDR2 YSYEKL. CDR3 sequence: CASSQTGLAGVTDTQYF. The CDR3 DNA follows: TGCGCCAGCAGCCAAACGGGACTAGCGGGGGTCACAGATACGCAGTATTTT.

As concerns this clonotype: A much larger clone differs by one base, so this may be a read error. V gene TRBV20-1 combines with J gene TRBJ2-3; TRBD1 agrees at 8 bases. Germline trimming cut 7 bases from V and 6 bases from J; bases unmatched to any gene: 6. The CDR3 spans 12 residues. CDR1 and CDR2 from the germline V gene are DFQATT and SNEGSKA (reference sequence). CDR3 residues: CSGGQGSDTQYF. Written as DNA, the CDR3 is TGCAGTGGAGGACAGGGCTCGGATACGCAGTATTTT.

This clonotype was detected many times. DNA of the CDR3: TGTGCCAGCGGACTAGCGGGGGGTTACGAGCAGTACTTC. Residues: CASGLAGGYEQYF. This chain joins TRBV3-1 and TRBJ2-7; TRBD2 matches 14 bases. CDR1 and CDR2 from the germline V gene are LGHDT and YNNKEL (reference sequence). The CDR3 is 13 amino acids. The V and J ends lost 8 bases and 4 bases, in that order; junction bases with no gene match: 1.

V usage is TRBV7-9 and J usage is TRBJ2-3; 7 bases match TRBD2. The V and J ends lost 5 bases and 3 bases, in that order; junction bases with no gene match: 8. This CDR3 has 15 amino acids. The germline CDR1 and CDR2 sequences are SEHNR and FQNEAQ (reference sequence). This chain's CDR3 is CASSHGGGATDTQYF. CDR3 bases: TGTGCCAGCAGCCACGGCGGGGGAGCGACAGATACGCAGTATTTT.

This clonotype was counted between two and nine times. The chain carries TRBV20-1 and TRBJ1-1; no clear D gene. V gave up 3 bases and J gave up 2 bases, with 7 bases separating them. CDR3 length: 12 amino acids. Germline V gene lookup returns CDR1 DFQATT and CDR2 SNEGSKA (reference sequence). CDR3 region: CSARLANTEAFF. As DNA, the CDR3 is TGCAGTGCTAGGCTAGCTAACACTGAAGCTTTCTTT.

This clonotype has at least ten counts. This chain joins TRBV9 and TRBJ2-3, with TRBD2 identical over 8 bases. V was pared by 6 bases and J by 3 bases, with 12 bases of the junction left unmatched. The germline gives CDR1 SGDLS, CDR2 YYNGEE. The CDR3 is 16 residues long. CDR3 amino acids: CASTTSGGGETDTQYF. The CDR3 DNA sequence: TGTGCCAGCACCACGAGCGGGGGCGGGGAGACAGATACGCAGTATTTT.

To note about this clonotype: A single base separates this from a much larger clone, so it may be a read error. The chain couples TRBV7-2 to TRBJ2-1; the match to TRBD1 covers 7 bases. The CDR3 sequence is 17 residues long. Germline lookup yields CDR1 SGHTA and CDR2 FQGNSA. In DNA form, the CDR3 reads TGTGCCAGCAGGCCAAACAGGGGTCGAAGCTCCTACAATGAGCAGTGCTTC. It codes for CASRPNRGRSSYNEQCF. Variable domain in full (rest from reference TRBV7-2 and TRBJ2-1): GAGVSQSPSNKVTEKGKDVELRCDPISGHTALYWYRQSLGQGLEFLIYFQGNSAPDKSGLPSDRFSAERTGGSVSTLTIQRTQQEDSAVYLCASRPNRGRSSYNEQCFGPGTRLTVL.